The rows below give T cell receptor beta chains drawn from one sample of a study of early T cells in non-severe SARS-CoV-2 infection. TCRdb re-derived calls from the 5' RACE reads in MiXCR, one entry per CDR3 protein. The repertoire consists of tens of thousands of distinct CDR3 sequences, with approximately 5% occurring once and the leading ten covering around 6.6%. The material was whole blood, obtained at baseline. Every receptor here comes from an adult who was a healthcare worker with PCR-confirmed SARS-CoV-2 infection or an uninfected control (not recorded which). CDR3s include the opening cysteine and the closing phenylalanine or tryptophan. A D gene is named only where the DNA matches it firmly. Clone size is shown for a subset of rows, as once, few, many or a class of expanded clone.

j_gene | abundance | v_gene | d_gene | CDR3nt | CDR3aa
TRBJ1-1 | many | TRBV9 | - | TGTGCCAGCAGCGTGGGCACGAACACTGAAGCTTTCTTT | CASSVGTNTEAFF
TRBJ2-1 | few | TRBV20-1 | TRBD2 | TGCAGTGCCCCGACTAGCGGCTACAATGAGCAGTTCTTC | CSAPTSGYNEQFF
TRBJ2-5 | - | TRBV9 | - | TGTGCCAGCAGCTTCGGGGGACAGCAAGAGACCCAGTACTTC | CASSFGGQQETQYF
TRBJ2-1 | medium-sized | TRBV7-6 | - | TGTGCCAGCAGCTTAATGAAGGGTGAGCAGTTCTTC | CASSLMKGEQFF
TRBJ1-2 | medium-sized | TRBV11-1 | - | TGTGCCAGCAGCACGGGCGTTTTTAACTATGGCTACACCTTC | CASSTGVFNYGYTF
TRBJ1-1 | many | TRBV20-1 | TRBD1 | TGCAGTGCCAAGACAGGGGGTCGCACTGAAGCTTTCTTT | CSAKTGGRTEAFF
TRBJ2-1 | few | TRBV12-3/TRBV12-4 | - | TGTGCCAGCAGCCCCAACAGAAATGAGCAGTTCTTC | CASSPNRNEQFF
TRBJ2-7 | many | TRBV6-5 | TRBD1 | TGTGCCAGCCGACCCACCCGGACAGGGGTCCGGCAGTACTTC | CASRPTRTGVRQYF
TRBJ1-4 | - | TRBV7-9 | - | TGTGCCAGCAGCTTAGGGGGAGGCTCTCATCAAACTAATGAAAAACTGTTTTTT | CASSLGGGSHQTNEKLFF
TRBJ1-1 | few | TRBV5-1 | - | TGCGCCAGCAGCTCCCGGCCAAGTCGGGACACTGAAGCTTTCTTT | CASSSRPSRDTEAFF
TRBJ1-1 | many | TRBV12-3/TRBV12-4 | - | TGTGCCAGCAGTTCCGCCTCGAAAGGGACCGCGAACACTGAAGCTTTCTTT | CASSSASKGTANTEAFF
TRBJ2-7 | once | TRBV6-2/TRBV6-3 | - | TGTGCCAGCACTCAGGGGGGAGAGCAGTACTTC | CASTQGGEQYF
TRBJ2-5 | - | TRBV20-1 | - | TGCAGTGCTAGAGGCCCCTTTCCCGGGCTCACAGAGACCCAGTACTTC | CSARGPFPGLTETQYF
TRBJ2-3 | - | TRBV5-6 | - | TGTGCCAGCAGCTTGGTGGCAGGGACATCAGATACGCAGTATTTT | CASSLVAGTSDTQYF
TRBJ2-3 | - | TRBV10-3 | TRBD2 | TGTGCCACCACTGGGACTAGCTTTGGCACAGATACGCAGTATTTT | CATTGTSFGTDTQYF
TRBJ2-3 | few | TRBV7-2 | TRBD2 | TGTGCCAGCAGCTTAGTCGGGAGGAGAGATACGCAGTATTTT | CASSLVGRRDTQYF
TRBJ1-4 | many | TRBV7-9 | - | TGTGCCAGCAGCTTTTGGACACCTTCTAATGAAAAACTGTTTTTT | CASSFWTPSNEKLFF
TRBJ2-1 | many | TRBV29-1 | TRBD2 | TGCAGCGCCTCGACTAGCGGGATCGGGAATGAGCAGTTCTTC | CSASTSGIGNEQFF
TRBJ2-7 | many | TRBV19 | - | TGTGCCAGTAGCTATGAGAGAGGAGCCTCCTACGAGCAGTACTTC | CASSYERGASYEQYF
TRBJ2-7 | few | TRBV2 | - | TGTGCCAGCAGGTCCGACGGAGCCTACGAGCAGTACTTC | CASRSDGAYEQYF
TRBJ2-1 | many | TRBV20-1 | TRBD2 | TGCAGTGCTAGTGAGGGACTAGGCTACAATGAGCAGTTCTTC | CSASEGLGYNEQFF
TRBJ1-2 | many | TRBV6-6 | - | TGTGCCAGCAGTTACTCGATCCAGGGGCAATATGGCTACACCTTC | CASSYSIQGQYGYTF
TRBJ2-6 | many | TRBV11-2 | TRBD1 | TGTGCCAGCAGCTCCTATACAGGGGGCAGCGCTGGGGCCAACGTCCTGACTTTC | CASSSYTGGSAGANVLTF
TRBJ1-5 | many | TRBV13 | TRBD1 | TGTGCCAGCAGCAACGACAGGGCTCAGCCCCAGCATTTT | CASSNDRAQPQHF
TRBJ1-1 | many | TRBV7-9 | - | TGTGCCAGCAGCTCCGCTAGGGATGGGACTGAAGCTTTCTTT | CASSSARDGTEAFF
TRBJ1-2 | few | TRBV20-1 | - | TGCAGTGCTACCCCCGGCTATGGCTACACCTTC | CSATPGYGYTF
TRBJ2-3 | - | TRBV28 | TRBD1 | TGTGCCAGCAGCACAAGACCACAGGGGACAACAGATACGCAGTATTTT | CASSTRPQGTTDTQYF
TRBJ1-1 | many | TRBV12-5 | - | TGTGCTAGTGGTCCTCCCCTGGGGACGAACACTGAAGCTTTCTTT | CASGPPLGTNTEAFF
TRBJ2-1 | many | TRBV7-9 | TRBD2 | TGTGCCAGCAGCCCGCGGACTAGCGGGAGAGAAAATGAGCAGTTCTTC | CASSPRTSGRENEQFF
TRBJ1-1 | - | TRBV3-1 | - | TGTGCCAGCAGCCGGAAGGGAGGCACTGAAGCTTTCTTT | CASSRKGGTEAFF
TRBJ2-3 | few | TRBV7-7 | - | TGTGCCAGCAGCCCCTTTCTCAGGGATGATACGCAGTATTTT | CASSPFLRDDTQYF
TRBJ2-5 | - | TRBV29-1 | - | TGCAGCGTTGATCCTGGGTACTTC | CSVDPGYF